The 12 T cell receptor beta chains given below trace back to one sample, sequenced in a study of T cell responses to AZD1222 COVID-19 vaccine. Only in-frame clones appear in the TCRdb table, and some are missing; sequencing was by immunoSEQ multiplex PCR. The sample lists around 130,000 clones, around 90% occurring once. The sample in question was peripheral blood, obtained 28 days after the second AZD1222 dose. All receptors come from an adult who received the AZD1222 COVID-19 vaccine.

The chain carries TRBV18 and TRBJ2-3; 7 bases map to TRBD2. Germline values: CDR1 KGHSH, CDR2 LQKENI. The CDR3 is made up of 15 amino acids. The V segment lost 2 bases and the J segment 0 bases; nucleotides outside the gene matches: 2. The CDR3 region has the DNA TGTGCCAGCTCACCAGAAGCGGGGAGCACAGATACGCAGTATTTT. This codes for CASSPEAGSTDTQYF.

The gene calls are TRBV14 and TRBJ2-2, with no clear D. Germline V gene data show CDR1 as SGHDN and CDR2 as FVKESK. The CDR3 spans 15 residues. V was trimmed by 3 bases and J by 7 bases, leaving 15 bases between them. The CDR3 here is CASSHLTGRDGELFF. For the CDR3, the DNA is TGTGCCAGCAGCCATCTCACGGGTAGAGACGGGGAGCTGTTTTTT.

V is TRBV5-4 and J is TRBJ2-3; D is possibly TRBD2 (6 bases). With 2 bases removed from V and 0 bases from J, the gap between germline ends came to 10 bases. Germline CDR1 is SGHNT and CDR2 is YYREEE (reference sequence). The CDR3 sequence is 15 residues long. The CDR3 sequence: CASSLGRGSTDTQYF. In DNA, the CDR3 is TGTGCCAGCAGCTTAGGGCGGGGTAGCACAGATACGCAGTATTTT. The full variable domain, completed using reference TRBV5-4 and TRBJ2-3, is ETGVTQSPTHLIKTRGQQVTLRCSSQSGHNTVSWYQQALGQGPQFIFQYYREEENGRGNFPPRFSGLQFPNYSSELNVNALELDDSALYLCASSLGRGSTDTQYFGPGTRLTVL.

In DNA form, the CDR3 reads TGCGCCAGCAGCTTTTCCCGACAGACTAGCGGCTCCTACAATGAGCAGTTCTTC. It translates to CASSFSRQTSGSYNEQFF. The chain links TRBV5-1 to TRBJ2-1; the match to TRBD2 covers 9 bases. In germline, CDR1 is SGHRS, CDR2 YFSETQ. J lost 0 bases, V lost 2 bases, and 9 bases had no gene match. The CDR3 extends over 18 amino acids.

The V call is TRBV4-2, the J call TRBJ2-3, with D perhaps matching TRBD2 (5 bases). The CDR3 runs 17 residues. V shed 1 base and J shed 7 bases, with 21 bases lying between them. Per the germline V gene, CDR1 is LGHNA and CDR2 is YNFKEQ. The CDR3, as DNA: TGTGCCAGCAGCCAAGGTGCGGTGCTCACCCGGGGAAATACGCAGTATTTT. Translating it yields CASSQGAVLTRGNTQYF.

The chain uses TRBV11-3 and TRBJ2-1, with TRBD2 identical over 9 bases. From germline, CDR1 is SGHNT and CDR2 YENEEA. The CDR3 spans 14 residues. Trimming removed 4 bases from V and 4 bases from J; junction bases left unmatched: 2. CDR3 bases: TGTGCCAGCAGCTCGGGACTAGCATACAATGAGCAGTTCTTC. Amino acids: CASSSGLAYNEQFF.

Only one count was recorded for this clone. The same CDR3 also results from other DNA sequences found in this sample. The V call is TRBV3-1 (or the pseudogene TRBV3-2), the J call TRBJ1-2, with 9 bases aligning to TRBD1. CDR3 length: 12 amino acids. The germline V gene encodes CDR1 LGHDT and CDR2 YNNKEL (reference sequence). V trimming: 3 bases; J trimming: 8 bases; junction bases outside the gene matches: 1. CDR3 nucleotides: TGTGCCAGCAGCCAGGGACAGGGCGGCTACACCTTC. Its protein product is CASSQGQGGYTF.

The chain combines TRBV19 with TRBJ2-3; 11 nucleotides align to TRBD2. V lost 5 bases, J lost 2 bases, and 9 bases stayed unmatched. Germline V gene sequence: CDR1 LNHDA, CDR2 SQIVND (reference sequence). This CDR3 spans 17 amino acids. The CDR3 DNA is TGTGCCAGTAGTCTATCGCCGACTAGCGGGGACACAGATACGCAGTATTTT. Its protein is CASSLSPTSGDTDTQYF.

J is TRBJ1-1 and V is TRBV11-1; D gene uncertain. Trimming pared 1 base from V and 3 bases from J, leaving 9 bases between. Germline V gene data show CDR1 as SGHAT and CDR2 as FQDESV (reference sequence). This CDR3 has 14 residues. The CDR3 DNA is TGTGCCAGCAGCTTAGTCAGGCGTGACACTGAAGCTTTCTTT. It encodes CASSLVRRDTEAFF.

V usage is TRBV19 and J usage is TRBJ1-2; weak D call: TRBD1 (5 bases). Germline CDR1 and CDR2: LNHDA and SQIVND (reference sequence). The V and J ends lost 3 bases and 5 bases respectively, with 19 bases between them. This CDR3 has 16 residues. The CDR3 is CASSIVGRGGRYGYTF. The CDR3 nucleotides read TGTGCCAGTAGTATTGTGGGTCGGGGGGGACGGTATGGCTACACCTTC.

The chain couples TRBV30 to TRBJ2-1; TRBD1 is a possible D gene (5 bases). Germline loops: CDR1 GTSNPN, CDR2 SVGIG (reference sequence). V lost 1 base, J lost 9 bases, and 13 bases lay in between. The CDR3 runs to 13 residues. Here the CDR3 DNA reads TGTGCCTGGAGTGGTGTAGGGGCTGGTGAGCAGTTCTTC. It codes for CAWSGVGAGEQFF.

The V gene is TRBV3-1 (or the pseudogene TRBV3-2), the J gene TRBJ1-5; 7 bases agree with TRBD1. J gave up 5 bases and V 5 bases, and 9 bases lay outside the gene matches. The CDR3 is 15 residues long. Germline V gene sequence: CDR1 LGHDT, CDR2 YNNKEL (reference sequence). This CDR3 reads CASSSQGVRDQPQHF. In DNA form, the CDR3 reads TGTGCCAGCAGCTCCCAGGGGGTTAGGGATCAGCCCCAGCATTTT.